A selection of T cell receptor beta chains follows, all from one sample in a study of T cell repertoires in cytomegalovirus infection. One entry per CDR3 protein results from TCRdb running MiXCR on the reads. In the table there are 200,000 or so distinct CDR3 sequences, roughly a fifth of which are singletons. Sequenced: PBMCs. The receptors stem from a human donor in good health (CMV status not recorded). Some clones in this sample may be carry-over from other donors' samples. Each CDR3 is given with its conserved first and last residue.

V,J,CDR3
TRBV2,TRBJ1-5,CASSLRGPQGFQPQHF
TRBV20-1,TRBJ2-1,CSAREGSYNEQFF
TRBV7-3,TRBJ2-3,CASSRLAGGPDTQYF
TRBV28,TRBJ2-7,CASSHYGQGRHEQYF
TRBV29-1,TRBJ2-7,CSAGQFYEQYF
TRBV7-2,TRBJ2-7,CASSLAFLGQSGSHEQYF
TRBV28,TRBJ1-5,CASSSLLAGGNQPQHF
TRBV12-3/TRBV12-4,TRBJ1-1,CASSQAMNTEAFF
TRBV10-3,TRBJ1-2,CAISESKSAAYGYIF
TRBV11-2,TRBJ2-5,CASSPMKGSGVETQYF
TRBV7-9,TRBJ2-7,CASSLDPREWYF
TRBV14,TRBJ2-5,CASSQDLQGSNYF
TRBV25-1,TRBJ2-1,CASSPPAADEQFF